Below, 23 T cell receptor beta chains from the same sample are listed, as sequenced in a study of blood T cell repertoires in COVID-19. Method: immunoSEQ multiplex PCR; TCRdb's copy keeps in-frame clones and lacks some. The sample lists a few hundred thousand clones; 65% to 90% were seen once. Source material: PBMCs or T cells enriched from blood (not recorded which). The source of these receptors is a man younger than 40 who had recovered from COVID-19.

This clone occurred a few times. This chain joins TRBV5-1 and TRBJ2-7; TRBD1 matches 7 bases. Germline V CDR1 and CDR2: SGHRS, YFSETQ. Trimming cost V 3 bases and J 2 bases; bases outside gene matches: 2. The CDR3 loop spans 13 amino acids. For the CDR3, the DNA is TGCGCCAGCAGCTGGGACAGCCCCTACGAGCAGTACTTC. Translating gives CASSWDSPYEQYF.

The chain carries TRBV6-5 and TRBJ2-7; perhaps TRBD1 as D (5 bases). Between the trimmed V and J ends, which lost 5 bases and 4 bases, there was a span of 6 bases. The CDR3 length is 11 residues. CDR1 and CDR2 from the germline V gene are MNHEY and SVGAGI. The CDR3: CASSTGYEQYF. The CDR3 DNA sequence: TGTGCCAGCAGTACAGGTTACGAGCAGTACTTC.

V usage is TRBV27 and J usage is TRBJ1-4, with D tentatively TRBD1 (6 bases). The V gene's germline CDR1 is MNHEY and CDR2 SMNVEV (reference sequence). CDR3 length: 15 residues. Trimming took off 4 bases at V and 3 bases at J, with 12 bases between the two ends. The DNA for the CDR3 is TGTGCCAGCAGTTCCCGACAGGATCCTAATGAAAAACTGTTTTTT. Its protein product is CASSSRQDPNEKLFF.

The rearrangement joins TRBV27 to TRBJ1-2, with TRBD1 matching 9 bases. Germline V CDR1 and CDR2: MNHEY, SMNVEV (reference sequence). With 8 bases clipped from V and 1 base from J, the junction kept 11 bases outside the gene matches. This CDR3 is 16 amino acids long. The CDR3 loop is CASGPGQGFSNYGYTF. As DNA, the CDR3 is TGTGCCAGCGGTCCGGGACAGGGCTTCAGTAACTATGGCTACACCTTC.

This chain joins TRBV7-2 and TRBJ1-5; 9 nucleotides line up with TRBD1. The CDR3 spans 13 residues. The germline gives CDR1 SGHTA, CDR2 FQGNSA. J lost 10 bases, V lost 5 bases, and 6 bases had no gene match. CDR3 in amino acids: CASSQDRGQPQHF. The CDR3 DNA is TGTGCCAGCAGCCAGGACAGGGGTCAACCCCAGCATTTT.

The chain couples TRBV13 to TRBJ2-2, with D possibly being TRBD2 (5 bases). Germline V CDR1 and CDR2: PRHDT, FYEKMQ (reference sequence). This CDR3 is built from 13 residues. V was clipped by 5 bases and J by 6 bases, with 10 bases between them. The CDR3 spells CASSRTYPGELFF. CDR3 bases: TGTGCCAGCAGCCGGACTTACCCCGGGGAGCTGTTTTTT. Combining the CDR3 with reference TRBV13 and TRBJ2-2 gives the whole variable domain AAGVIQSPRHLIKEKRETATLKCYPIPRHDTVYWYQQGPGQDPQFLISFYEKMQSDKGSIPDRFSAQQFSDYHSELNMSSLELGDSALYFCASSRTYPGELFFGEGSRLTVL.

The chain combines TRBV30 with TRBJ1-1, with TRBD1 as a possible D gene (5 bases). Germline V gives CDR1 GTSNPN, CDR2 SVGIG (reference sequence). Deletions cut 7 bases from V and 0 bases from J, with 18 bases between. The CDR3 loop spans 15 amino acids. CDR3 in amino acids: CALRGRVAMNTEAFF. CDR3 nucleotides: TGTGCCTTGAGAGGCAGGGTGGCAATGAACACTGAAGCTTTCTTT.

V usage is TRBV7-2 and J usage is TRBJ2-1, with TRBD1 as a possible D gene (6 bases). Looked up from germline, CDR1 is SGHTA and CDR2 is FQGNSA. The CDR3 sequence is 15 residues long. With 5 bases removed from V and 4 bases from J, the gap between germline ends came to 15 bases. DNA of the CDR3: TGTGCCAGCAGCGAGGGACCAGGGGTTTACAATGAGCAGTTCTTC. Its translation is CASSEGPGVYNEQFF.

The rearrangement joins TRBV9 to TRBJ2-1; D is possibly TRBD1 (6 bases). V was shortened by 7 bases and J by 1 base, with 12 bases between the two germline ends. CDR1 SGDLS and CDR2 YYNGEE come from the germline V gene. The CDR3 totals 14 residues. The CDR3 nucleotides are TGTGCCAGCCAAGGGGGAGCGTCCTACAATGAGCAGTTCTTC. It codes for CASQGGASYNEQFF.

J is TRBJ2-3 and V is TRBV29-1; 10 bases are shared with TRBD1. V shed 4 bases, J shed 5 bases, and the junction held 6 bases outside the gene matches. This CDR3 contains 14 residues. Per the germline V gene, CDR1 is SQVTM and CDR2 is ANQGSEA. The CDR3 region is CSVVDRGPKDTQYF. The CDR3 DNA sequence: TGCAGCGTTGTAGACAGGGGGCCTAAAGATACGCAGTATTTT.

The chain uses TRBV27 and TRBJ1-6; D is possibly TRBD1 (6 bases). Germline CDR1 is MNHEY and CDR2 is SMNVEV (reference sequence). This CDR3 spans 16 amino acids. Trimming shortened V by 5 bases and J by 7 bases, and 18 bases separated the two germline ends. The CDR3: CASSETSQGWNSPLHF. The CDR3 DNA reads TGTGCCAGCAGTGAGACCTCACAGGGTTGGAATTCACCCCTCCACTTT.

The V gene is TRBV7-9, the J gene TRBJ2-1; D is perhaps TRBD2 (5 bases). Germline V gene data show CDR1 as SEHNR and CDR2 as FQNEAQ (reference sequence). The V gene lost 4 bases and the J gene lost 4 bases, with 11 bases spanning the gap. CDR3 length: 14 residues. CDR3 coding DNA: TGTGCCAGCAGCTCCGGGAACGGTTACAATGAGCAGTTCTTC. Protein sequence: CASSSGNGYNEQFF.

This sequence joins TRBV2 and TRBJ1-2, with 7 positions matching TRBD1. This CDR3 region has 12 residues. The trim removed 4 bases at V and 7 bases at J, leaving 3 bases unmatched. Germline CDR1 reads SNHLY; CDR2 reads FYNNEI. The CDR3 region has the DNA TGTGCCAGCAGTGCAGGGGGGCGTGGCTACACCTTC. It translates to CASSAGGRGYTF.

Written as DNA, the CDR3 is TGTGCCAGCAGTGAAGGGAGCGGGGGACTCCGCGGGGAGCTGTTTTTT. Its protein product is CASSEGSGGLRGELFF. This chain joins TRBV2 and TRBJ2-2; 8 bases are shared with TRBD2. This CDR3 comprises 16 residues. V shed 1 base, J shed 7 bases, and the junction held 8 bases outside the gene matches. Germline lookup yields CDR1 SNHLY and CDR2 FYNNEI.

V usage is TRBV18 and J usage is TRBJ2-4, with 10 bases that match TRBD1. This CDR3 is 16 amino acids long. V was clipped by 3 bases and J by 3 bases; unmatched bases: 5. Per germline, CDR1 KGHSH and CDR2 LQKENI. The CDR3 DNA reads as TGTGCCAGCTCACCGGGACAGGGGTCCTTCAAAAACATTCAGTACTTC. This sequence encodes CASSPGQGSFKNIQYF.

The chain joins TRBV28 to TRBJ2-1; 8 bases line up with TRBD1. The germline V gene has CDR1 MDHEN and CDR2 SYDVKM. This CDR3 is 14 amino acids long. V dropped 3 bases and J dropped 4; count of bases not matched to a gene: 2. The DNA of the CDR3 is TGTGCCAGCAGTTTCAGGGGGCTTTACAATGAGCAGTTCTTC. Protein sequence: CASSFRGLYNEQFF.

This chain uses TRBV29-1 with TRBJ1-2; D is uncertain. V was trimmed by 4 bases and J by 3 bases, leaving 6 bases between them. Germline lookup yields CDR1 SQVTM and CDR2 ANQGSEA. There are 11 residues in the CDR3. CDR3 sequence (DNA): TGCAGCGTTGGGCAGGACTATGGCTACACCTTC. This translates into CSVGQDYGYTF. The full variable domain, with the rest looked up from reference TRBV29-1 and TRBJ1-2, is SAVISQKPSRDICQRGTSLTIQCQVDSQVTMMFWYRQQPGQSLTLIATANQGSEATYESGFVIDKFPISRPNLTFSTLTVSNMSPEDSSIYLCSVGQDYGYTFGSGTRLTVV.

Only one count was recorded for this clone. The chain carries TRBV4-1 and TRBJ1-1; possibly TRBD1 for D (5 bases). The V end was cut by 2 bases, the J end by 5 bases, with 15 bases between. CDR3 length: 15 amino acids. Per germline, CDR1 MGHRA and CDR2 YSYEKL. The CDR3 coding sequence is TGCGCCAGCAGCCAACCGGGCGGGGGGAGGACTGAAGCTTTCTTT. The encoded protein is CASSQPGGGRTEAFF.

The V gene is TRBV5-4, the J gene TRBJ2-5, with TRBD1 identical over 7 bases. Trimming took 4 bases from V and 1 from J; bases not matched to a gene: 10. CDR3 size: 16 residues. Looked up from germline, CDR1 is SGHNT and CDR2 is YYREEE (reference sequence). CDR3 sequence: CASSPRGTATQETQYF. CDR3 in DNA: TGTGCCAGCAGCCCGAGGGGGACAGCGACCCAAGAGACCCAGTACTTC.

V gene TRBV3-1 (or the pseudogene TRBV3-2) combines with J gene TRBJ2-5, with 7 bases that match TRBD2. The V segment lost 0 bases and the J segment 1 base; nucleotides outside the gene matches: 2. CDR3 length equals 15 residues. Germline V CDR1 and CDR2: LGHDT, YNNKEL (reference sequence). The DNA for the CDR3 is TGTGCCAGCAGCCAAGAGGGACTAACCCAAGAGACCCAGTACTTC. Its protein product is CASSQEGLTQETQYF.

J is TRBJ2-1 and V is TRBV15, with TRBD2 matching over 15 bases. This CDR3 comprises 18 residues. J was trimmed by 6 bases and V by 0 bases; bases with no gene match: 6. CDR1 LNHNV and CDR2 YYDKDF come from the germline V gene (reference sequence). CDR3 in amino acids: CATSRDRTSGGAGNEQFF. The CDR3 coding sequence is TGTGCCACCAGCAGAGACCGGACTAGCGGGGGGGCCGGCAATGAGCAGTTCTTC.

The chain couples TRBV18 to TRBJ2-2; maybe TRBD2 (6 bases). CDR3 size: 17 residues. Germline-derived CDR1 and CDR2 are KGHSH and LQKENI. The V and J ends lost 0 bases and 1 base respectively, with 12 bases between them. The CDR3 is CASSPPRGGENTGELFF. CDR3 in DNA: TGTGCCAGCTCACCACCGCGGGGAGGAGAGAACACCGGGGAGCTGTTTTTT.

The chain recombines TRBV25-1 with TRBJ2-2; 8 nucleotides agree with TRBD1. Germline CDR1 reads MGHDK; CDR2 reads SYGVNS. V was clipped by 6 bases and J by 2 bases; unmatched bases: 2. CDR3 length equals 14 residues. The CDR3 region is CASRDRGNTGELFF. In DNA form, the CDR3 reads TGTGCCAGCAGAGACAGGGGAAACACCGGGGAGCTGTTTTTT.